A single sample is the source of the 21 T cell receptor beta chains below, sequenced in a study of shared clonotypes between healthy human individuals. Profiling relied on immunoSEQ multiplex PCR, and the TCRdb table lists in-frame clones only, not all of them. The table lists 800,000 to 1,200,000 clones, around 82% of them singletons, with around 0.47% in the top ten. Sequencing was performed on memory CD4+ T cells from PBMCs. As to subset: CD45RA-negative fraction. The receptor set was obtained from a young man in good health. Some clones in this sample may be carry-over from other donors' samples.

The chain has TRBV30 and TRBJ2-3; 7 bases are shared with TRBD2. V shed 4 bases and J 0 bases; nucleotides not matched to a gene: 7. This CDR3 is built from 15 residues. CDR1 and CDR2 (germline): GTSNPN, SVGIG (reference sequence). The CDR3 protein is CAWTQRDLSTDTQYF. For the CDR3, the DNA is TGTGCCTGGACTCAGCGGGATCTTAGCACAGATACGCAGTATTTT.

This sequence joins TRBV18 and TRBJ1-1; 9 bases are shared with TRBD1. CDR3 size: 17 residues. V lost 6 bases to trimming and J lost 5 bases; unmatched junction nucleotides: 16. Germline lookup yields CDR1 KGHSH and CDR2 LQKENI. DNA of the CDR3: TGTGCCAGCTCGCCGCTCGGGACAGGGTTTGCGTCGACTGAAGCTTTCTTT. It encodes CASSPLGTGFASTEAFF.

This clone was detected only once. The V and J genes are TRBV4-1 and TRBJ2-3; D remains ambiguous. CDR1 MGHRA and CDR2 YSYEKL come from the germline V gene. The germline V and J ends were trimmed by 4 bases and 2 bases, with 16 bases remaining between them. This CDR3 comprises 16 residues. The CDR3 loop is CASSPRGGPNTDTQYF. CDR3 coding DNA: TGCGCCAGCAGCCCTCGCGGCGGACCGAACACAGATACGCAGTATTTT.

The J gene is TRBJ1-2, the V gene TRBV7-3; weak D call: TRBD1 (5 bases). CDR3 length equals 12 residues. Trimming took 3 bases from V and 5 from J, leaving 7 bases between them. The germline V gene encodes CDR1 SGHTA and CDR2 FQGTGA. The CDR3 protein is CASSFKGYGYTF. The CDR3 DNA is TGTGCCAGCAGCTTCAAGGGGTATGGCTACACCTTC.

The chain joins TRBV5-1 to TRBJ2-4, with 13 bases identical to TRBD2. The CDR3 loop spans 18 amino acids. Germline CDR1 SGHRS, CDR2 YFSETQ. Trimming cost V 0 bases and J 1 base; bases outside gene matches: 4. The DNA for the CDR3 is TGCGCCAGCAGCTTGGGACTAGCGGGAGGAGGTGCCAAAAACATTCAGTACTTC. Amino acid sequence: CASSLGLAGGGAKNIQYF.

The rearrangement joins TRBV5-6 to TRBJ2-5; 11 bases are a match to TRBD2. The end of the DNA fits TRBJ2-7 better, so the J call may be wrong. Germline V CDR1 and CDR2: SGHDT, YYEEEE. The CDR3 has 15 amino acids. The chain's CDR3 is CASSLGLAGSYEQYF. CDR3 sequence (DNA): TGTGCCAGCAGCTTAGGACTAGCGGGCTCCTACGAGCAGTACTTC.

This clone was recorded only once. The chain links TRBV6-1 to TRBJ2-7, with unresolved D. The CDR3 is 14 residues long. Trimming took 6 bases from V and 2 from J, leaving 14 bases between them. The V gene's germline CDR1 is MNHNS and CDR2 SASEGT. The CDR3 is CASRIGPLTYEQYF. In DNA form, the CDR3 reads TGTGCCAGCAGGATAGGGCCACTCACCTACGAGCAGTACTTC.

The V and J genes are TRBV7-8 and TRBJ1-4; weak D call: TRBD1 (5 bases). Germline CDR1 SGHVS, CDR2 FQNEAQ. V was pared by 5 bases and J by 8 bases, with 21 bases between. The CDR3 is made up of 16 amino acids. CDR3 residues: CASSPTRTEGLEKLFF. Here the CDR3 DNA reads TGTGCCAGCAGCCCTACCCGGACGGAGGGGCTCGAAAAACTGTTTTTT.

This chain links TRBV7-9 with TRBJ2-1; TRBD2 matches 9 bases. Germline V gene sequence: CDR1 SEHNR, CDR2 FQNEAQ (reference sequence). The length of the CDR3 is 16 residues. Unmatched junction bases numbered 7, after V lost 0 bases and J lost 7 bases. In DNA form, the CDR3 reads TGTGCCAGCAGCTTAGCATTAGCGGGAGTTTTGAATGAGCAGTTCTTC. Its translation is CASSLALAGVLNEQFF.

The CDR3, as DNA: TGTGCCAGCACCTCACCCACGATCTCTGGGGCCAACGTCCTGACTTTC. Translation gives CASTSPTISGANVLTF. The V call is TRBV7-3, the J call TRBJ2-6; D ambiguous. The CDR3 extends over 16 amino acids. CDR1 and CDR2 from the germline V gene are SGHTA and FQGTGA. Trimming cost V 7 bases and J 0 bases, with 13 bases left between them.

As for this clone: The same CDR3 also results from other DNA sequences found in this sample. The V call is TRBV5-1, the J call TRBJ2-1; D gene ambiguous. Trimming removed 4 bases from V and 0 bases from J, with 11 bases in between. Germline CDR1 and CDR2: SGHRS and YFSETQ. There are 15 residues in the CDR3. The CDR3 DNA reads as TGCGCCAGCAGCCGTGACTCGAGCTCCTACAATGAGCAGTTCTTC. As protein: CASSRDSSSYNEQFF.

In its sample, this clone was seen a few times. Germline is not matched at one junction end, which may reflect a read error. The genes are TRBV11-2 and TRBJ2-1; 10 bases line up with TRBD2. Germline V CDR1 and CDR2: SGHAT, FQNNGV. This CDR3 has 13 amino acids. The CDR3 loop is CASTRWEREGPVF. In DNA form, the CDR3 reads TGTGCCAGCACCAGATGGGAGCGGGAGGGCCCGGTCTTC.

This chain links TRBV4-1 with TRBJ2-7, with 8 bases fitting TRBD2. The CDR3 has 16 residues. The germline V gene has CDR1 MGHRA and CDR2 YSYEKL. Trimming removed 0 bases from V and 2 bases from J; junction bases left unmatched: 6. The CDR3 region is CASSQDPSGRTYEQYF. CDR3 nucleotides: TGCGCCAGCAGCCAAGATCCTAGCGGGCGTACCTACGAGCAGTACTTC.

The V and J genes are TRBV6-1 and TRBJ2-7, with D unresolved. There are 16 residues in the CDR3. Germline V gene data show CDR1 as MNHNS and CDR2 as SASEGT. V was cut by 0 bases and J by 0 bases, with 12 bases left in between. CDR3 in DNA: TGTGCCAGCAGTGAAGCGTGGGTGGGCTCCTCCTACGAGCAGTACTTC. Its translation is CASSEAWVGSSYEQYF.

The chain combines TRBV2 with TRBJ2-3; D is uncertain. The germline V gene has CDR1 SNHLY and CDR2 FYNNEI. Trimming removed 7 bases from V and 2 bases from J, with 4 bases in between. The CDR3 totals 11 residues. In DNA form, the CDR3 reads TGTGCCAGCACCAACACAGATACGCAGTATTTT. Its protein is CASTNTDTQYF.

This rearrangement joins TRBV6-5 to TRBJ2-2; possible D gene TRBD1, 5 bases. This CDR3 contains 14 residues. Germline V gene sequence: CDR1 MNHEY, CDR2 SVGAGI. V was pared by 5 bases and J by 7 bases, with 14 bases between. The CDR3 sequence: CASSTSSRGGELFF. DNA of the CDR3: TGTGCCAGCAGTACAAGCTCAAGGGGCGGGGAGCTGTTTTTT.

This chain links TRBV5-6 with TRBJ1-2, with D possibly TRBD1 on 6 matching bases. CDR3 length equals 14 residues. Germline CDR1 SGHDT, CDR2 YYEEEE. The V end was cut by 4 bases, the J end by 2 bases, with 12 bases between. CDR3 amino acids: CASSHRAQNYGYTF. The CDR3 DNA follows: TGTGCCAGCAGCCACAGGGCCCAAAACTATGGCTACACCTTC. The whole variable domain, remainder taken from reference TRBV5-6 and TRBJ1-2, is DAGVTQSPTHLIKTRGQQVTLRCSPKSGHDTVSWYQQALGQGPQFIFQYYEEEERQRGNFPDRFSGHQFPNYSSELNVNALLLGDSALYLCASSHRAQNYGYTFGSGTRLTVV.

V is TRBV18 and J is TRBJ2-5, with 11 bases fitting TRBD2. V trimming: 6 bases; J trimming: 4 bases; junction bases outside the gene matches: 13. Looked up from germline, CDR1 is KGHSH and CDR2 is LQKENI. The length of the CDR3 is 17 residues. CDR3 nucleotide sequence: TGTGCCAGCTCCGGGACTAGCGGTGCCCCCTCGGGAGAGACCCAGTACTTC. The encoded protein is CASSGTSGAPSGETQYF.

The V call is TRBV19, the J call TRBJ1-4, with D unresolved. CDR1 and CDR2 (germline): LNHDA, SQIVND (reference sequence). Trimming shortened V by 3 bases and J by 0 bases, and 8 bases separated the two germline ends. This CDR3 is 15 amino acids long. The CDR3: CASSIGGATNEKLFF. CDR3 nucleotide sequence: TGTGCCAGTAGTATCGGTGGAGCAACTAATGAAAAACTGTTTTTT. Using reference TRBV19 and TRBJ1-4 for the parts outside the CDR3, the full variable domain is DGGITQSPKYLFRKEGQNVTLSCEQNLNHDAMYWYRQDPGQGLRLIYYSQIVNDFQKGDIAEGYSVSREKKESFPLTVTSAQKNPTAFYLCASSIGGATNEKLFFGSGTQLSVL.

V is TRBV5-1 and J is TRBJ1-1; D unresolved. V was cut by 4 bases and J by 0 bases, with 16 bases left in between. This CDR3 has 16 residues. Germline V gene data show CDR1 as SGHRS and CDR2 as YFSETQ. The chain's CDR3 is CASSTTGLYMNTEAFF. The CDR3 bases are TGCGCCAGCAGCACTACCGGGCTTTATATGAACACTGAAGCTTTCTTT.

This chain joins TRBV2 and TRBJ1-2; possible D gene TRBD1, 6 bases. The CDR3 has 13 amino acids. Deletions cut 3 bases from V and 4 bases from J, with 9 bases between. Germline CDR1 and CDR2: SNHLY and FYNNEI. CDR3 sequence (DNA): TGTGCCAGCAGTGAGGACAGCCCCTATGGCTACACCTTC. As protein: CASSEDSPYGYTF.